These T cell receptor beta chains were read from a single sample in a study of T-cell reconstitution after alpha-beta-depleted transplantation in children. TCRdb re-analysed the PCR reads in MiXCR, keeping a single row per CDR3 protein. The data contain over 45,000 distinct CDR3 sequences, around 9% of them singletons. Specimen: PBMCs, mostly from graft donor cells, collected 60 days after TCRalphabeta/CD19-depleted stem cell transplant. All receptors derive from a male patient between 2 and 9 years old who had a stem cell transplant for chronic granulomatous disease, so the T cells may come from the graft donor. Both conserved end residues are part of each CDR3. D genes are given only for firm matches. Clone size is stated in some rows and not others, as once, few, many or a class when expanded.

>TRBV2|TRBJ2-1|many|TRBD1
TGTGCCAGCACTGAGGACAGGGGCAACTACAATGAGCAGTTCTTC
CASTEDRGNYNEQFF
>TRBV5-5|TRBJ2-7|-|-
TGTGCCAGCGGCCCTGGCCGGAGTACCTACGAGCAGTACTTC
CASGPGRSTYEQYF
>TRBV28|TRBJ1-4|many|TRBD1
TGTGCCAGCAGGCAAAACAGGGGAGAATTAAGGAAACTGTTTTTT
CASRQNRGELRKLFF
>TRBV21-1|TRBJ2-7|many|-
TGTGCCGTGGTGATGGACAGGGTGTTCGAGCAGTACTTC
CAVVMDRVFEQYF
>TRBV5-1|TRBJ1-1|many|-
TGCGCCAGCAGCTCCGGGACATTGAACACTGAAGCTTTCTTT
CASSSGTLNTEAFF
>TRBV19|TRBJ2-1|-|-
TGTGCCAGTACTATGGGACCTGTAGTCAATGAGCAGTTCTTC
CASTMGPVVNEQFF
>TRBV12-3/TRBV12-4|TRBJ1-2|-|-
TGTGCCAGCAGTCCGCGGGCAGAATCATGGCGGGGCTACACCTTC
CASSPRAESWRGYTF
>TRBV5-6|TRBJ1-6|many|-
TGTGCCAGCAGCTTGTTCTACTCCTATAATTCACCCCTCCACTTT
CASSLFYSYNSPLHF
>TRBV6-2/TRBV6-3|TRBJ2-1|many|TRBD2
TGTGCCAGCAGTTACTCAGGTAGCGGGAGAGGGGATGAGCAGTTCTTC
CASSYSGSGRGDEQFF
>TRBV20-1|TRBJ2-4|many|-
TGCAGTGCCCAGAACAGGGATATAGCCAAAAACATTCAGTACTTC
CSAQNRDIAKNIQYF
>TRBV28|TRBJ1-5|-|TRBD1
TGTGCCAGCAAAGCCGGGACAGGGGGCGGACAGCCCCAGCATTTT
CASKAGTGGGQPQHF
>TRBV12-3/TRBV12-4|TRBJ2-1|-|TRBD2
TGTGCCAGCAGTACTGGAATAGCGGGAGAGGCGGATGAGCAGTTCTTC
CASSTGIAGEADEQFF
>TRBV20-1|TRBJ2-3|many|-
TGCAGTGCTTACCAACCCGGGGCAGATACGCAGTATTTT
CSAYQPGADTQYF
>TRBV12-3/TRBV12-4|TRBJ2-3|many|TRBD2
TGTGCCAGCAGACTCGGGACTAGCGGGATTTCAGATACGCAGTATTTT
CASRLGTSGISDTQYF
>TRBV9|TRBJ2-7|many|-
TGTGCCAGCAGCGTAGACGGGAGCGCCTACGAGCAGTACTTC
CASSVDGSAYEQYF
>TRBV5-1|TRBJ2-1|many|TRBD2
TGCGCCAGCAGCCCGCTACTAGCGGGAGGGCACAATGAGCAGTTCTTC
CASSPLLAGGHNEQFF
>TRBV12-2|TRBJ1-5|few|-
TGTGCAAGTCGCTTAGCGGGTTCAAGGGGTTTGGATTGGCGCAATCAGCCCCAGCATTTT
CASRLAGSRGLDWRNQPQHF
>TRBV20-1|TRBJ2-1|many|TRBD2
TGCAGTGCTAGAGTTTGGGAGCGGGGGGGCTACAATGAGCAGTTCTTC
CSARVWERGGYNEQFF
>TRBV7-8|TRBJ2-1|many|TRBD2
TGTGCCAGCAGCTTAGCCCCTAGCGGGATGGGGAATGAGCAGTTCTTC
CASSLAPSGMGNEQFF
>TRBV5-1|TRBJ2-3|many|-
TGCGCCAGCAGCCTGGGACTGCTTTCTAGCACAGATACGCAGTATTTT
CASSLGLLSSTDTQYF
>TRBV6-1|TRBJ2-2|few|-
TGTGCCAGCACCGCAGGGGCCTCGAACACCGGGGAGCTGTTTTTT
CASTAGASNTGELFF
>TRBV15|TRBJ2-4|many|-
TGTGCCACCAGCAGAGATGTGGGGCCGAACATTCAGTACTTC
CATSRDVGPNIQYF
>TRBV5-1|TRBJ1-2|many|-
TGCGCCAGCAGCTCACAGGGATACGGCTACACCTTC
CASSSQGYGYTF
>TRBV6-2/TRBV6-3|TRBJ2-2|once|TRBD1
TGTGCCAGCAGTTACCTCGGACAGGTCTCCGGGGAGCTGTTTTTT
CASSYLGQVSGELFF
>TRBV25-1|TRBJ2-5|-|TRBD1
TGTGCCATGGGCTCGTTTTGGACAGGGGGCAGGGAGACCCAGTACTTC
CAMGSFWTGGRETQYF
>TRBV7-2|TRBJ1-6|many|-
TGTGCCAGCAGCCCGTTCGGACAGTATAATTCACCCCTCCACTTT
CASSPFGQYNSPLHF
>TRBV20-1|TRBJ2-4|many|-
TGCAGTGCTAGATACGGTGACTATCAGGGATACCAAAACATTCAGTACTTC
CSARYGDYQGYQNIQYF
>TRBV11-2|TRBJ2-4|-|TRBD1
TGTGCCAGCAGCTTTTCGACAGGGGGCAAAAACATTCAGTACTTC
CASSFSTGGKNIQYF
>TRBV18|TRBJ1-5|many|-
TGTGCCAGCTCACCACGCAGGGAAAGTCAGCCCCAGCATTTT
CASSPRRESQPQHF
>TRBV25-1|TRBJ1-2|few|-
TGTGCCAGCAGCCCTTCAGGATATCCTAACTATGGTTACACCTTC
CASSPSGYPNYGYTF
>TRBV27|TRBJ1-5|-|-
TGTGCCAGCAGTTTTGGGGGGTTGAGTAGCAATCAGCCCCAGCATTTT
CASSFGGLSSNQPQHF
>TRBV7-9|TRBJ2-5|-|TRBD1
TGTGCCAGCAGCTCTCAGGGGGCCGCCGACGAGACCCAGTACTTC
CASSSQGAADETQYF
>TRBV27|TRBJ2-7|-|-
TGTGCCAGCAGCGCGAACGGACCATACGAGCAGTACTTC
CASSANGPYEQYF
>TRBV6-5|TRBJ2-3|many|TRBD2
TGTGCCAGCAGTTACTACGGGAGGGGTAGCACAGATACGCAGTATTTT
CASSYYGRGSTDTQYF
>TRBV12-3/TRBV12-4|TRBJ1-2|many|-
TGTGCCAGCAGTTTCAGAGCCACTAACTATGGCTACACCTTC
CASSFRATNYGYTF
>TRBV6-5|TRBJ2-7|many|-
TGTGCCAGCAGTTACCATCAGGGGCCCTACGAGCAGTACTTC
CASSYHQGPYEQYF
>TRBV18|TRBJ2-7|many|-
TGTGCCAGCTCACCGGGGGGGCGAGACGAGCAGTACTTC
CASSPGGRDEQYF
>TRBV29-1|TRBJ2-2|many|-
TGCAGCGTTCGGGGACCGACAGACAGGGAGCTGTTTTTT
CSVRGPTDRELFF
>TRBV7-2|TRBJ1-1|many|-
TGTGCCAGCAGCTTAGGGACAGTGAACACTGAAGCTTTCTTT
CASSLGTVNTEAFF
>TRBV20-1|TRBJ1-5|many|-
TGCAGTGCCACGCCAGGGAATCAGCCCCAGCATTTT
CSATPGNQPQHF
>TRBV7-9|TRBJ2-5|many|-
TGTGCCAGCAGCCAATTGAAGGAGACCCAGTACTTC
CASSQLKETQYF
>TRBV20-1|TRBJ2-7|many|-
TGCAGTGCTAGGTTTGTTCCCTACGAGCAGTACTTC
CSARFVPYEQYF
>TRBV12-3/TRBV12-4|TRBJ2-7|many|TRBD2
TGTGCCAGCAGTTTACACCCTAGCGGGACCTACGAGCAGTACTTC
CASSLHPSGTYEQYF
>TRBV13|TRBJ2-3|few|-
TGTGCCAGCAGCCAGGGGGGAGATACGCAGTATTTT
CASSQGGDTQYF
>TRBV6-2/TRBV6-3|TRBJ2-7|many|TRBD1
TGTGCCAGCAAGGACCCGGGACAGATCTACGAGCAGTACTTC
CASKDPGQIYEQYF
>TRBV29-1|TRBJ2-3|many|TRBD2
TGCAGCGTCAGCGGGAGGAACACAGATACGCAGTATTTT
CSVSGRNTDTQYF
>TRBV13|TRBJ1-4|many|-
TGTGCCAGCAGCTTAGGGGGAGAGGCTAATGAAAAACTGTTTTTT
CASSLGGEANEKLFF
>TRBV3-1|TRBJ2-5|-|-
TGTGCCAGCAGCCAAGGGGGGGAGACCCAGTACTTC
CASSQGGETQYF